The T cell receptor (beta chain) under discussion was sequenced for a study of blood T cell repertoires in COVID-19. Study-level background: Collection of acute and convalescent COVID-19 samples took place in the United States, Italy and Spain.

Trimming took off 4 bases at V and 4 bases at J, with 15 bases between the two ends. From germline, CDR1 is SGHNT and CDR2 YYREEE (reference sequence). This CDR3 comprises 15 residues. The method was immunoSEQ multiplex PCR; TCRdb's version includes in-frame clones alone and lacks a portion of them. In the table there are 90,000 to 100,000 clones, approximately 86% of which are singletons. The clonotype comes from a man older than 75 with acute or convalescent COVID-19. The sequencing sample was made of peripheral blood. The chain is built from TRBV5-4 and TRBJ2-1; D perhaps matches TRBD2 (6 bases). CDR3 amino acids: CASSVGLPTYNEQFF. The CDR3 DNA reads TGTGCCAGCAGCGTGGGACTTCCTACGTACAATGAGCAGTTCTTC.